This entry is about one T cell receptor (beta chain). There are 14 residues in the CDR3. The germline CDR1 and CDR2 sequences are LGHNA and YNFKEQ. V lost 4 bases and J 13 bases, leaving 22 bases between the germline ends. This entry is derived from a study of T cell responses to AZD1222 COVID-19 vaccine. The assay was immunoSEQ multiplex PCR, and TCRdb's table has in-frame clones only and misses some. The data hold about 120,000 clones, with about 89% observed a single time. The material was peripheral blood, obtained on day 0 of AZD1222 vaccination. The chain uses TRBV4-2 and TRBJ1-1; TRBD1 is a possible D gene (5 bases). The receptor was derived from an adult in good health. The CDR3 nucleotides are TGTGCCAGCAGCCCCCGAAGAATAGGGGAGGACGGTTTCTTT. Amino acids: CASSPRRIGEDGFF.